These 15 T cell receptor beta chains originate from one sample sequenced in a study of neurological immune-mediated disorders. Each CDR3 protein is one row after TCRdb ran MiXCR on the 5' RACE reads. This sample has about 120,000 distinct CDR3 sequences; 3% to 3.5% occur once, and the top ten carry around 1.4%. Material: PBMCs. The receptors were gathered from a woman between 25 and 40 years old with multiple sclerosis.

This rearrangement joins TRBV20-1 to TRBJ1-2; 8 bases are shared with TRBD1. CDR1 DFQATT and CDR2 SNEGSKA come from the germline V gene (reference sequence). The CDR3 runs to 16 residues. Losses at the gene ends were 0 bases for V and 0 bases for J; bases not matched to a gene: 6. In DNA, the CDR3 is TGCAGTGCTAGAGACCCGGGACAGGTTTCTAACTATGGCTACACCTTC. This encodes CSARDPGQVSNYGYTF.

The gene calls are TRBV5-5 and TRBJ2-2, with 8 bases identical to TRBD1. Germline V gene data show CDR1 as SGHKS and CDR2 as YYEKEE (reference sequence). Trimming took 0 bases from V and 5 from J; bases not matched to a gene: 6. The CDR3 length is 16 residues. CDR3: CASSLVKQGATGELFF. In DNA form, the CDR3 reads TGTGCCAGCAGCTTGGTAAAGCAGGGGGCGACCGGGGAGCTGTTTTTT.

Many counts were recorded for this clonotype. The CDR3 DNA is TGTGCCAGCAGGCCAATGGACAGGGGTAGAAAGTTCTTC. This codes for CASRPMDRGRKFF. The rearrangement joins TRBV2 to TRBJ2-1, with TRBD1 matching over 9 bases. Germline values: CDR1 SNHLY, CDR2 FYNNEI. The CDR3 is 13 amino acids. The ends lost 6 bases at V and 14 bases at J; junction bases unmatched: 11.

This clonotype was picked up many times. V is TRBV10-3 and J is TRBJ2-2; 14 bases match TRBD2. Germline V gives CDR1 ENHRY, CDR2 SYGVKD. The CDR3 runs to 17 residues. The V and J ends lost 8 bases and 1 base, in that order; junction bases with no gene match: 6. For the CDR3, the DNA is TGTGCCATCCCCGGGACTAGCGGGGGCGAGAACACCGGGGAGCTGTTTTTT. This codes for CAIPGTSGGENTGELFF.

This clonotype was counted at least ten times. The V and J genes are TRBV14 and TRBJ2-7; 7 positions agree with TRBD2. Per germline, CDR1 SGHDN and CDR2 FVKESK. The CDR3 has 15 residues. V was clipped by 4 bases and J by 1 base; unmatched bases: 7. This chain's CDR3 is CASSPQAGPSYEQYF. CDR3 coding DNA: TGTGCCAGCAGCCCCCAAGCGGGACCTTCCTACGAGCAGTACTTC.

Ten or more counts support this clonotype. This chain joins TRBV5-1 and TRBJ1-2; D is unclear. Germline V lookup: CDR1 SGHRS, CDR2 YFSETQ. This CDR3 spans 14 amino acids. Trimming took 4 bases from V and 7 from J, leaving 17 bases between them. The CDR3 here is CASSRPWESGGYTF. The CDR3 bases are TGCGCCAGCAGCCGGCCCTGGGAGAGCGGTGGCTACACCTTC.

This clonotype appeared many times. This chain links TRBV7-6 with TRBJ2-1; D possibly corresponds to TRBD2 (6 bases). This CDR3 is 14 amino acids long. Trimming left V 1 base short and J 9 bases short, with 13 bases between. Germline assignment: CDR1 SGHVS and CDR2 FNYEAQ. As DNA, the CDR3 is TGTGCCAGCAGCTTAGACTGGGCTAGCGTTGAGCAGTTCTTC. Amino acid sequence: CASSLDWASVEQFF.

In this sample, this clonotype turned up many times. The chain has TRBV6-5 and TRBJ1-1; D ambiguous. V was trimmed by 1 base and J by 1 base, leaving 7 bases between them. This CDR3 is built from 14 residues. In germline, CDR1 is MNHEY, CDR2 SVGAGI. CDR3 coding DNA: TGTGCCAGCAGTTACTTTTCAGGGAACACTGAAGCTTTCTTT. Translation gives CASSYFSGNTEAFF.

This clonotype occurred many times. The chain carries TRBV7-9 and TRBJ2-3; D perhaps matches TRBD2 (5 bases). V was clipped by 4 bases and J by 6 bases, with 23 bases between them. In germline, CDR1 is SEHNR, CDR2 FQNEAQ (reference sequence). The CDR3 has 17 amino acids. CDR3 DNA: TGTGCCAGCAGCTACGGGGTCACCCAGATCTTTCGGGATACGCAGTATTTT. Protein: CASSYGVTQIFRDTQYF.

To note about this clonotype: This may stem from a read error, because a much larger clone lies one nucleotide away. The J gene is TRBJ1-5, the V gene TRBV5-1; 9 nucleotides line up with TRBD1. The CDR3 sequence is 15 residues long. Germline loops: CDR1 SGHRS, CDR2 YFSETQ. CDR3 residues: CASSLDTGGSQHQHF. The DNA for the CDR3 is TGCGCCAGCAGCTTGGACACAGGGGGCAGTCAGCACCAGCATTTT.

This clonotype has just a few counts. The J gene is TRBJ2-7, the V gene TRBV11-2; D is undetermined. The CDR3 loop spans 13 amino acids. V was trimmed by 3 bases and J by 2 bases, leaving 8 bases between them. Per germline, CDR1 SGHAT and CDR2 FQNNGV. CDR3 residues: CASSFGITYEQYF. DNA for the CDR3: TGTGCCAGCAGCTTTGGGATAACCTACGAGCAGTACTTC.

This clonotype was seen repeatedly, ten times or more. This sequence joins TRBV9 and TRBJ2-1; TRBD2 agrees at 7 bases. The germline V gene encodes CDR1 SGDLS and CDR2 YYNGEE. The CDR3 length is 17 residues. The V segment lost 3 bases and the J segment 4 bases; nucleotides outside the gene matches: 13. The CDR3 coding sequence is TGTGCCAGCAGCGCCTACACTAGCGTCGGACCTTACAATGAGCAGTTCTTC. Its translation is CASSAYTSVGPYNEQFF.

This clonotype has a handful of counts. The junction departs from germline at one end; a sequencing error may be responsible. The chain employs TRBV4-3 and TRBJ1-5, with D possibly being TRBD1 (5 bases). The CDR3 extends over 16 amino acids. Looked up from germline, CDR1 is LGHNA and CDR2 is YSLEER. The CDR3 protein is CASSQEYRWGNKTQNF. The CDR3 DNA sequence: TGCGCCAGCAGCCAAGAGTACAGGTGGGGCAATAAGACCCAGAATTTT.

In this sample, this clonotype turned up many times. The chain uses TRBV7-9 and TRBJ2-7, with D maybe TRBD1 (5 bases). V dropped 3 bases and J dropped 0 bases, with 15 bases sitting between them. The CDR3 is made up of 16 amino acids. Per germline, CDR1 SEHNR and CDR2 FQNEAQ (reference sequence). The DNA for the CDR3 is TGTGCCAGCAGCTTGGTGGAAGGGGCGAGCTCCTACGAGCAGTACTTC. Its translation is CASSLVEGASSYEQYF.

This clonotype showed up many times. The chain combines TRBV20-1 with TRBJ1-5; 8 nucleotides line up with TRBD1. Per germline, CDR1 DFQATT and CDR2 SNEGSKA (reference sequence). The junction had 13 bases not matched to a gene; V was cut back by 0 bases and J by 9 bases. CDR3 size: 16 residues. The CDR3 loop reads CSARDSGQALQGPQHF. The DNA for the CDR3 is TGCAGTGCTAGAGACTCGGGACAGGCTCTACAGGGGCCCCAGCATTTT.